What follows is one T cell receptor beta chain and its context. The entry originates in a study of control samples from healthy donors and cancer patients. Sequencing used immunoSEQ multiplex PCR; TCRdb keeps in-frame clones, though not all of them. The data contain 98,000 or so clones, around 82% of them singletons. Germline V gene sequence: CDR1 SGHRS, CDR2 YFSETQ. The V end lost 1 base, the J end lost 7 bases, and 11 bases lay between the germline ends. This CDR3 is built from 13 residues. This clonotype was sampled from a man in his sixties in good health. Sequencing used blood. J is TRBJ1-2 and V is TRBV5-1, with D perhaps matching TRBD1 (6 bases). The CDR3 region is CASSLNLQGGYTF. CDR3 bases: TGCGCCAGCAGCTTGAATCTACAGGGTGGCTACACCTTC. The full variable domain, with the rest looked up from reference TRBV5-1 and TRBJ1-2, is KAGVTQTPRYLIKTRGQQVTLSCSPISGHRSVSWYQQTPGQGLQFLFEYFSETQRNKGNFPGRFSGRQFSNSRSEMNVSTLELGDSALYLCASSLNLQGGYTFGSGTRLTVV.